This T cell receptor beta chain was obtained from a study of T cell responses to AZD1222 COVID-19 vaccine. Measured with immunoSEQ multiplex PCR; TCRdb has only the in-frame clones, and not every one. Seen here are approximately 130,000 clones, approximately 94% observed once, and the top ten hold 3.1%. The V and J ends lost 0 bases and 4 bases respectively, with 14 bases between them. The CDR3 is made up of 16 amino acids. Germline-derived CDR1 and CDR2 are SGHRS and YFSETQ. The source material was peripheral blood, sampled on day 0 of AZD1222 vaccination. The chain uses TRBV5-1 and TRBJ1-3; D might be TRBD1 (5 bases). This TCR was sampled from an adult in good health. In nucleotides, the CDR3 is TGCGCCAGCAGCTTGGCCGGAGACAGCGCAGGAAACACCATATATTTT. Protein product: CASSLAGDSAGNTIYF.